Below are 17 T cell receptor beta chains sequenced from a single sample in a study of T cells after yellow fever vaccination. TCRdb reprocessed the 5' RACE reads with MiXCR, giving one entry per CDR3 protein. The sample shows about 430,000 distinct CDR3 sequences, around 19% of them seen only once. The sample here was PBMCs, taken before the yellow fever booster vaccination. All receptors come from a man aged 18 to 29 who received the YFV17D yellow fever vaccine.

The genes are TRBV6-2 or TRBV6-3 and TRBJ2-1; 9 positions match TRBD2. CDR3 length equals 12 residues. Germline V gene data show CDR1 as MNHEY and CDR2 as SVGEGT. V was clipped by 5 bases and J by 9 bases; unmatched bases: 2. For the CDR3, the DNA is TGTGCCAGCAGTCGACTAGCGGCTGAGCAGTTCTTC. Translating gives CASSRLAAEQFF.

This clonotype was found a few times. The chain employs TRBV27 and TRBJ1-1, with a tentative D call TRBD1 (5 bases). The CDR3 has 14 amino acids. V lost 5 bases and J lost 5, with 15 bases in between. Germline values: CDR1 MNHEY, CDR2 SMNVEV (reference sequence). In DNA form, the CDR3 reads TGTGCCAGCAGTCCCATCGGACCAGGGACTGAAGCTTTCTTT. Amino acid sequence: CASSPIGPGTEAFF.

V gene TRBV15 combines with J gene TRBJ2-2; 8 bases fit TRBD1. The trim removed 6 bases at V and 3 bases at J, leaving 6 bases unmatched. Per germline, CDR1 LNHNV and CDR2 YYDKDF (reference sequence). The CDR3 runs 15 residues. The CDR3 region is CATRKDRVHTGELFF. CDR3 in DNA: TGTGCCACCAGGAAGGACAGGGTTCACACCGGGGAGCTGTTTTTT.

This clonotype was detected a few times. The chain couples TRBV6-5 to TRBJ1-5, with D uncertain. V was cut by 8 bases and J by 2 bases, with 16 bases left in between. CDR3 length: 15 amino acids. From germline, CDR1 is MNHEY and CDR2 SVGAGI. The CDR3 sequence: CASRLSAYGNQPQHF. CDR3 DNA: TGTGCCAGCCGGTTGAGTGCTTATGGCAATCAGCCCCAGCATTTT.

This clonotype was picked up a small number of times. This chain uses TRBV20-1 with TRBJ1-1; D is undetermined. CDR3 length: 15 residues. V lost 0 bases to trimming and J lost 6 bases, with 17 bases between them. Looked up from germline, CDR1 is DFQATT and CDR2 is SNEGSKA (reference sequence). The DNA of the CDR3 is TGCAGTGCTAGAGATCGATCGTCTGTATGGTCTGAAGCTTTCTTT. Amino acids: CSARDRSSVWSEAFF.

The chain couples TRBV5-8 to TRBJ2-1, with 11 bases identical to TRBD1. The CDR3 consists of 17 residues. CDR1 is SGHTS and CDR2 is YDEGEE in the germline V gene. V shed 4 bases and J 3 bases; nucleotides not matched to a gene: 9. The CDR3 DNA is TGTGCCAGCAGCGAGGACAGGGGGCGCCCCTACTACAATGAGCAGTTCTTC. This encodes CASSEDRGRPYYNEQFF.

This clonotype has a handful of counts. The chain couples TRBV7-2 to TRBJ1-6; TRBD1 might be the D (5 bases). V lost 2 bases, J lost 10 bases, and 12 bases lay in between. This CDR3 region has 14 residues. Germline V gene data show CDR1 as SGHTA and CDR2 as FQGNSA. CDR3 DNA: TGTGCCAGCAGCTTACAGGGAACCGGGTCACCCCTCCACTTT. Amino acid sequence: CASSLQGTGSPLHF.

The V and J genes are TRBV19 and TRBJ1-1; D remains ambiguous. V gave up 4 bases and J gave up 0 bases, with 6 bases separating them. Germline lookup yields CDR1 LNHDA and CDR2 SQIVND (reference sequence). This CDR3 is built from 13 residues. Here the CDR3 reads CASSNRVNTEAFF. The CDR3 DNA sequence: TGTGCCAGTAGTAACCGGGTGAACACTGAAGCTTTCTTT.

The chain couples TRBV12-2 to TRBJ2-3; TRBD2, the table's D call, was not compared with the DNA. TRBV12-2 is noted as a pseudogene. The CDR3 spans 16 residues. The DNA of the CDR3 is TGTGCAAGTCGCTTACCCCCTAGCGGACCCACAGATACGCAGTATTTT. Residues: CASRLPPSGPTDTQYF.

The rearrangement links TRBV7-3 to TRBJ2-2; TRBD1 might be the D (7 bases). V lost 5 bases and J lost 7, with 14 bases in between. The CDR3 length is 14 residues. The germline gives CDR1 SGHTA, CDR2 FQGTGA. This CDR3 is CASSPSGGGGELFF. CDR3 DNA: TGTGCCAGCAGCCCCTCAGGGGGAGGCGGGGAGCTGTTTTTT.

The chain uses TRBV21-1 and TRBJ2-7; TRBD1, the table's D call, lacks a check against the DNA. TRBV21-1 is assigned pseudogene status. This CDR3 is built from 17 residues. The CDR3 DNA reads as TGTGCCAGCAGCACAGGACTAGGCGTCCCGATCCTCTACGAGCAGTACGTC. Amino acid sequence: CASSTGLGVPILYEQYV.

This clonotype was observed a handful of times. The V gene is TRBV5-5, the J gene TRBJ1-1, with D unclear. From germline, CDR1 is SGHKS and CDR2 YYEKEE (reference sequence). Trimming cost V 0 bases and J 8 bases, with 11 bases left between them. This CDR3 is 13 amino acids long. In nucleotides, the CDR3 is TGTGCCAGCAGCTTGGGGAGGGATGTCGAAGCTTTCTTT. Its translation: CASSLGRDVEAFF. Drawing the rest from reference TRBV5-5 and TRBJ1-1, the complete variable domain is DAGVTQSPTHLIKTRGQQVTLRCSPISGHKSVSWYQQVLGQGPQFIFQYYEKEERGRGNFPDRFSARQFPNYSSELNVNALLLGDSALYLCASSLGRDVEAFFGQGTRLTVV.

V and J are TRBV6-1 and TRBJ1-4, with 7 nucleotides matching TRBD1. This CDR3 has 15 residues. Germline lookup yields CDR1 MNHNS and CDR2 SASEGT. J was trimmed by 6 bases and V by 6 bases; bases with no gene match: 10. The CDR3 loop is CASSASTGWDEKLFF. CDR3 DNA sequence: TGTGCCAGCAGCGCCTCGACAGGGTGGGATGAAAAACTGTTTTTT.

The V call is TRBV10-3, the J call TRBJ2-2; no clear D gene. Germline V gives CDR1 ENHRY, CDR2 SYGVKD. This CDR3 spans 13 amino acids. Trimming shortened V by 4 bases and J by 6 bases, and 9 bases separated the two germline ends. The DNA of the CDR3 is TGTGCCATCAGTGGGCTAGGGTCCGGGGAGCTGTTTTTT. Its translation: CAISGLGSGELFF.

V usage is TRBV7-9 and J usage is TRBJ2-7, with 13 bases aligning to TRBD2. This CDR3 has 17 residues. Trimming cost V 5 bases and J 0 bases; bases outside gene matches: 7. The germline V gene encodes CDR1 SEHNR and CDR2 FQNEAQ (reference sequence). The CDR3 reads CASSRTGTSGASYEQYF. In DNA, the CDR3 is TGTGCCAGCAGCCGGACCGGGACTAGCGGGGCCTCCTACGAGCAGTACTTC.

This rearrangement joins TRBV6-4 to TRBJ2-7; 12 bases agree with TRBD2. This CDR3 region has 16 residues. Germline assignment: CDR1 MRHNA and CDR2 SNTAGT. Trimming cost V 10 bases and J 4 bases; bases outside gene matches: 14. Here the CDR3 DNA reads TGTGCCATTCCTCTCGGGCTAGCGGGGGGGAATTACGAGCAGTACTTC. It is translated as CAIPLGLAGGNYEQYF.

This sequence joins TRBV18 and TRBJ1-5; 11 bases are shared with TRBD1. The V segment lost 3 bases and the J segment 5 bases; nucleotides outside the gene matches: 6. The CDR3 spans 16 residues. The V gene's germline CDR1 is KGHSH and CDR2 LQKENI. In DNA, the CDR3 is TGTGCCAGCTCACCCCTTGGGACAGGGGGTTATCAGCCCCAGCATTTT. Protein product: CASSPLGTGGYQPQHF.